The 4 T cell receptor beta chains listed next were all sequenced from one sample in a study of OX40 agonist ivuxolimab in advanced cancers. Libraries were prepared through the immunoSEQ multiplex PCR assay. This immuneACCESS table, as held by TCRdb, lists in-frame sequences with V and J called but not all clones. Of the missing ones, under half trace to an unresolved V gene in checked studies; the others have no known cause. The sample table records more than 60,000 clones; over 75% of these occur just once. The leading ten clones occupy 0.65% to 0.8% of the sample. Here the sequenced sample was CD4+ or CD8+ T cells sorted from blood, taken in a trial of the OX40 agonist ivuxolimab. The receptors shown here come from an adult with an advanced solid tumor such as melanoma, head and neck, liver or kidney cancer.

The sample holds one count of this clone. The V call is TRBV27, the J call TRBJ2-1, with 10 positions matching TRBD1. The germline V gene has CDR1 MNHEY and CDR2 SMNVEV (reference sequence). J was trimmed by 8 bases and V by 8 bases; bases with no gene match: 9. This CDR3 is 14 amino acids long. The CDR3: CASYKGQGSHEQFF. The CDR3 nucleotides are TGTGCCAGCTATAAGGGACAGGGGAGCCATGAGCAGTTCTTC.

The chain couples TRBV21-1 to TRBJ2-7. TRBV21-1 is a listed pseudogene. This CDR3 has 14 amino acids. CDR3 bases: TGTGCCAGCAGCAAGCCCCCGGACTCCTACGAGCAGTACTTC. The encoded protein is CASSKPPDSYEQYF.

The chain combines TRBV6-5 with TRBJ1-5; D might be TRBD1 (6 bases). CDR1 is MNHEY, CDR2 SVGAGI, per germline. V lost 6 bases to trimming and J lost 3 bases, with 9 bases between them. The CDR3 has 13 amino acids. The DNA for the CDR3 is TGTGCCAGCAGCGGACAGATCAATCAGCCCCAGCATTTT. It codes for CASSGQINQPQHF.

This sequence joins TRBV7-8 and TRBJ1-2; possibly TRBD1 for D (5 bases). The CDR3 loop spans 15 amino acids. Trimming removed 7 bases from V and 4 bases from J, with 19 bases in between. Germline CDR1 SGHVS, CDR2 FQNEAQ. The CDR3 sequence: CASTAKYEGTYGYTF. The CDR3 nucleotides read TGTGCCAGCACCGCGAAGTACGAGGGGACCTATGGCTACACCTTC.